This TCR beta chain was identified during a study of shared clonotypes between healthy human individuals. Overall study: There were three CD4 naive, three CD4 memory, two CD8 naive and one CD8 memory plates per donor. Study conclusions and caveats: Among several donors, approximately 5% of naive CD4 clonotypes were found in common.

This CDR3 region has 14 residues. V was trimmed by 6 bases and J by 0 bases, leaving 12 bases between them. Germline assignment: CDR1 KGHSH and CDR2 LQKENI. This table comes from immunoSEQ multiplex PCR, and its TCRdb copy is limited to in-frame clones, with some not included. In the table there are around 2.5 million clones, roughly 93% of which are singletons. This clone was counted a single time. The antigen is unknown. Sequencing used naive CD4+ T cells from PBMCs. Subset here: CD45RA+ positively selected. This clonotype originated in a man aged 18 to 35 in good health. Some clones in this sample may be carry-over from other donors' samples. The chain has TRBV18 and TRBJ2-7; D not resolved. The CDR3: CASSVTPSSYEQYF. DNA for the CDR3: TGTGCCAGCTCCGTTACCCCTAGCTCCTACGAGCAGTACTTC.